The 7 T cell receptor beta chains presented below share a single source sample, sequenced in a study of cytomegalovirus exposure and HLA in healthy donors. A multiplex PCR was run with 60 Vbeta primers and 13 Jbeta primers. Libraries were prepared by immunoSEQ multiplex PCR; TCRdb keeps only in-frame clonotypes and omits some of them. Among 150,000 to 200,000 clones listed, around 75% were seen once. Input material: PBMCs. All receptors come from a man aged 18 to 30 in good health and CMV-seropositive.

The chain carries TRBV11-3 and TRBJ1-1; a possible D gene is TRBD1 (5 bases). This CDR3 is built from 13 residues. The ends were cut back, 5 bases at V and 5 bases at J, with 12 bases in the middle. In germline, CDR1 is SGHNT, CDR2 YENEEA. The chain's CDR3 is CASSPGGGTEAFF. CDR3 bases: TGTGCCAGCAGCCCCGGGGGGGGGACTGAAGCTTTCTTT.

The chain joins TRBV27 to TRBJ2-7, with 8 nucleotides matching TRBD2. CDR3 length: 14 amino acids. V lost 6 bases to trimming and J lost 2 bases; unmatched junction nucleotides: 6. Looked up from germline, CDR1 is MNHEY and CDR2 is SMNVEV (reference sequence). The CDR3 reads CASSHKGLAYEQYV. The CDR3 DNA sequence: TGTGCCAGCAGCCATAAGGGACTAGCCTACGAGCAGTACGTC.

The V and J genes are TRBV28 and TRBJ1-5; the match to TRBD1 covers 7 bases. The germline V gene encodes CDR1 MDHEN and CDR2 SYDVKM. V was clipped by 4 bases and J by 5 bases; unmatched bases: 5. The CDR3 sequence is 14 residues long. The CDR3 nucleotides read TGTGCCAGCAGTTCCACAGGGGCGGATCAGCCCCAGCATTTT. Translation gives CASSSTGADQPQHF.

The chain joins TRBV18 to TRBJ2-5; TRBD2 matches at 9 bases. Per germline, CDR1 KGHSH and CDR2 LQKENI. This CDR3 has 15 amino acids. The J segment lost 2 bases and the V segment lost 4 bases, leaving 5 bases of the junction unmatched. CDR3 loop: CASSLLAGIQETQYF. The CDR3 DNA reads TGTGCCAGCTCACTACTAGCGGGCATTCAAGAGACCCAGTACTTC.

This clone was picked up a small number of times. The chain carries TRBV7-9 and TRBJ2-1, with 7 bases aligning to TRBD2. Germline V CDR1 and CDR2: SEHNR, FQNEAQ (reference sequence). CDR3 length: 17 residues. V shed 5 bases and J 0 bases; nucleotides not matched to a gene: 10. CDR3 DNA sequence: TGTGCCAGCAGCCAAAGACCGGGCGGGAGCTCCTACAATGAGCAGTTCTTC. Its translation is CASSQRPGGSSYNEQFF.

The chain employs TRBV7-9 and TRBJ2-6; 9 nucleotides line up with TRBD1. The length of the CDR3 is 16 residues. Losses at the gene ends were 5 bases for V and 4 bases for J; bases not matched to a gene: 6. Looked up from germline, CDR1 is SEHNR and CDR2 is FQNEAQ (reference sequence). The CDR3 spells CASSDGTGSGANVLTF. CDR3 bases: TGTGCCAGCAGCGACGGGACAGGGTCCGGGGCCAACGTCCTGACTTTC.

The genes are TRBV11-3 and TRBJ1-2; TRBD1 aligns across 10 bases. CDR3 size: 13 residues. Trimming cost V 5 bases and J 8 bases; bases outside gene matches: 5. Germline CDR1 SGHNT, CDR2 YENEEA. The CDR3 DNA reads as TGTGCCAGCAGCGTATTGACAGGGGGCGGCTACACCTTC. Translated: CASSVLTGGGYTF.